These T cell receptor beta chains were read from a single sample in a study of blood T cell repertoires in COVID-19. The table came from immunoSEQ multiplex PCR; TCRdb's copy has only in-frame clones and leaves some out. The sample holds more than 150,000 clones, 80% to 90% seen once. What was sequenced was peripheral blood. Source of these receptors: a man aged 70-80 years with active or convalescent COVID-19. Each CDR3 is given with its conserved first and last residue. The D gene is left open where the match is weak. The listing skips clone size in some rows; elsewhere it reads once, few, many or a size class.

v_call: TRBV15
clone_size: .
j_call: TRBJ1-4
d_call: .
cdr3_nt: TGTGCCACCAGCGGCGGACAAGCAACTAATGAAAAACTGTTTTTT
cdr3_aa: CATSGGQATNEKLFF

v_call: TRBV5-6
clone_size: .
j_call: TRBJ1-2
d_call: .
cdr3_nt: TGTGCCAGCAGTCCGGACACAAACTATGGCTACACCTTC
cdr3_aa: CASSPDTNYGYTF

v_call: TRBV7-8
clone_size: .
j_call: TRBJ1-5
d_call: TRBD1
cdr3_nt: TGTGCCAGCAGCTTGGGGGCACCCGGGACAGGGATGCATCAGCCCCAGCATTTT
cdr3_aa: CASSLGAPGTGMHQPQHF

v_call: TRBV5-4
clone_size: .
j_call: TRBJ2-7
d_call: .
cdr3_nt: TGTGCCAGCAGCTTGACGAGCCCCGGCGAGCAGTACTTC
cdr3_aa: CASSLTSPGEQYF

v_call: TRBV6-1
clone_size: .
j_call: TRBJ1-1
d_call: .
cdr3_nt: TGTGCCAGCAGTGGGCCGTCCCACTCTAGGAAGAACACTGAAGCTTTCTTT
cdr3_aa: CASSGPSHSRKNTEAFF

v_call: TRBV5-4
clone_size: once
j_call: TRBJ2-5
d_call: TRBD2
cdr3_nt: TGTGCCAGCAGCCCGGGGGGGGGTGAGACCCAGTACTTC
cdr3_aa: CASSPGGGETQYF

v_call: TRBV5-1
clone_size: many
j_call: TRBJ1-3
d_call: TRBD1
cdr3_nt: TGCGCCAGCAGCTTGGCAGGGGGCACCATATATTTT
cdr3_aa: CASSLAGGTIYF

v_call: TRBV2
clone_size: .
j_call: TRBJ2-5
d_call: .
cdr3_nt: TGTGCCAGCACCCACGAGGAGTACCAAGAGACCCAGTACTTC
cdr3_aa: CASTHEEYQETQYF

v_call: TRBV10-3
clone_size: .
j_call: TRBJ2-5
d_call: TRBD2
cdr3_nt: TGTGCCATCATGGGGGGGGAAGGAGAGACCCAGTACTTC
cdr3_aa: CAIMGGEGETQYF

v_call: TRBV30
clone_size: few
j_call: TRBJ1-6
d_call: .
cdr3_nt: TGTGCCTGGAGTGTAGACAGGTTCAGCTCCTATAATTCACCCCTCCACTTT
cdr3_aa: CAWSVDRFSSYNSPLHF

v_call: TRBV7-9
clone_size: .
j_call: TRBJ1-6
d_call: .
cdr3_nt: TGTGCCAGCAGCCCCGGGGATTCACCCCTCCACTTT
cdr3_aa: CASSPGDSPLHF

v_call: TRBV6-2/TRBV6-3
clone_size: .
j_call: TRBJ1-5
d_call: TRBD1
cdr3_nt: TGTGCCAGCAGTTATTCCTCTCACGACAGGGGCAGCAATCAGCCCCAGCATTTT
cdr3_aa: CASSYSSHDRGSNQPQHF

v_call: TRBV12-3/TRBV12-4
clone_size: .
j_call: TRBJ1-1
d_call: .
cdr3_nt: TGTGCCAGCAGTTGGGGGGGCGGCACTGAAGCTTTCTTT
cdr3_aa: CASSWGGGTEAFF

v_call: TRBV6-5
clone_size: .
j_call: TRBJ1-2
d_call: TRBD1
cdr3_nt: TGTGCCACGCGGACAGGTTTGATCTATGGCTACACCTTC
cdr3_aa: CATRTGLIYGYTF

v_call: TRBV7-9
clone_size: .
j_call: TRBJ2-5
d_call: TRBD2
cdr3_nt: TGTGCCAGCGTGCAACAGGGAGGGACTAGCGGCCAGAGGGAGACCCAGTACTTC
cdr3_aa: CASVQQGGTSGQRETQYF

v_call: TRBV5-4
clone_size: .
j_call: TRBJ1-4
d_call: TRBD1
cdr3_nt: TGTGCCAGCACCCGGGACAGGCATAATGAAAAACTGTTTTTT
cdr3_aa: CASTRDRHNEKLFF

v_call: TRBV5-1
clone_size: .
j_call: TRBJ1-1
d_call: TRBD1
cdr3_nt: TGCGCCAGCAGCCCCAGGGCTCTTACAGGGGGAGAAGCTTTCTTT
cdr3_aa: CASSPRALTGGEAFF

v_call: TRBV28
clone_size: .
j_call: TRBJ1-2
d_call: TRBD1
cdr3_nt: TGTGCCAGCAGTCGGTCGGACAGGTTTGATGGCTACACCTTC
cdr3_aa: CASSRSDRFDGYTF

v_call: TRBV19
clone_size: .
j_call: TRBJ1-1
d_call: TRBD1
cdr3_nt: TGTGCCAGTAGCCGGGACAGGGTGAACACTGAAGCTTTCTTT
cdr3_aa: CASSRDRVNTEAFF

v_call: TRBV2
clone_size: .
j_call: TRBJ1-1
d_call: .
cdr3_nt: TGTGCCAGCAAGGAGAACCCAGTGAACACTGAAGCTTTCTTT
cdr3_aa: CASKENPVNTEAFF

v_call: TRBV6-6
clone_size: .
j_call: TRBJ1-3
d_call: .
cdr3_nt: TGTGCCGTCGTGGGGGCTGAAGGAGGAAACACCATATATTTT
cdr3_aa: CAVVGAEGGNTIYF

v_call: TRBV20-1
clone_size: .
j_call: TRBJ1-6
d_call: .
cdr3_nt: TGCAGTGCTAGTACAGCCCCGTTTGTGTCACCCCTCCACTTT
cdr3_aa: CSASTAPFVSPLHF

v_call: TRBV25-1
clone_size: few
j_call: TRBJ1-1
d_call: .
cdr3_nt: TGTGCCAGCAGTGAGGGGCGCACTGAAGCTTTCTTT
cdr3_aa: CASSEGRTEAFF

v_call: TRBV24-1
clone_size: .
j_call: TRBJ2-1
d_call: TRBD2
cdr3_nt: TGTGCCACCAGTGACAAGAAACTAGCGGGCTCCTACAATGAGCAGTTCTTC
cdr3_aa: CATSDKKLAGSYNEQFF

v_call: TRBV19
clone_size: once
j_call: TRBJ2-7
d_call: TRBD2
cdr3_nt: TGTGCCAGTAGTCGTCGAGTGGCGGGAGCATCCTCGATCACCTACGAGCAGTACTTC
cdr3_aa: CASSRRVAGASSITYEQYF

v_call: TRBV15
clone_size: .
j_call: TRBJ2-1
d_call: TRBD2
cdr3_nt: TGTGCCACCGCCTGGGCCGGGGATAGCGGGATCGAGCAGTTCTTC
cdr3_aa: CATAWAGDSGIEQFF

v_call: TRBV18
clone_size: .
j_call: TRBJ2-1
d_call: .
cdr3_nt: TGTGCCAGCTCACCACTTGCGTCGGGTGATGAGCAGTTCTTC
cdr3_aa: CASSPLASGDEQFF

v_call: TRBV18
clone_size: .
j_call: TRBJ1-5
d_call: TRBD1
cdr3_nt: TGTGCCAGCTCGCCCGGGACAGGGGGCCGGGATCAGCCCCAGCATTTT
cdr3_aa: CASSPGTGGRDQPQHF

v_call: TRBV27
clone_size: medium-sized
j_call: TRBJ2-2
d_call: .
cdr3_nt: TGTGCCAGCACGCCAGGGGAGACCGGGGAGCTGTTTTTT
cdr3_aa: CASTPGETGELFF

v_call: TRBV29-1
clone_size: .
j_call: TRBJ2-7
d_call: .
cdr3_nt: TGCAGCGTCACCCCAGACAGTGGCTCCTACGAGCAGTACTTC
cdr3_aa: CSVTPDSGSYEQYF

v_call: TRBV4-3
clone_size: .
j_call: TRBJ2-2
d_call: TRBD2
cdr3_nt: TGCGCCAGCAGGCGGGGGGAGGGCACCGGGGAGCTGTTTTTT
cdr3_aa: CASRRGEGTGELFF

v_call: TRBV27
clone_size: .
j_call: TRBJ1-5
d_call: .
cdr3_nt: TGTGCCAGCAGTTTAGTCGCGGGGGTTAGCAATCAGCCCCAGCATTTT
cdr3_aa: CASSLVAGVSNQPQHF

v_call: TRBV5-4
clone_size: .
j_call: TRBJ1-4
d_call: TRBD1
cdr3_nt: TGTGCCAGCAGCTCCCGAGGGACAGGGAGTCTCGAAAAACTGTTTTTT
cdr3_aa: CASSSRGTGSLEKLFF

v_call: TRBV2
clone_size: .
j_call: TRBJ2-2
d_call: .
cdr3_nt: TGTGCCAGCAGTGGAAGGGGCTCCCAGGGGTTATCCGGGGAGCTGTTTTTT
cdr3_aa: CASSGRGSQGLSGELFF

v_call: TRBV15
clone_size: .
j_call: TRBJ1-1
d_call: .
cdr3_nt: TGTGCCACCAGCATTTTCGGGGGGTTGGGGAACACTGAAGCTTTCTTT
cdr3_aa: CATSIFGGLGNTEAFF

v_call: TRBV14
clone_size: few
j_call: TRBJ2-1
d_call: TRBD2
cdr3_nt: TGTGCCAGCAGCCCCCGACTAGCGGGGCGCAATGAGCAGTTCTTC
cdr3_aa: CASSPRLAGRNEQFF

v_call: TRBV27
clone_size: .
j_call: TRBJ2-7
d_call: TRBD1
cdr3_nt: TGTGCCAGCAGTTCATACCCGGGACAGGGAAATGACGAGCAGTACTTC
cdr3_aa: CASSSYPGQGNDEQYF

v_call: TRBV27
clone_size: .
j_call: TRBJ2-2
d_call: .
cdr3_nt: TGTGCCAGCAGTTCCGCGACAGTTGCCGGGGAGCTGTTTTTT
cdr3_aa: CASSSATVAGELFF

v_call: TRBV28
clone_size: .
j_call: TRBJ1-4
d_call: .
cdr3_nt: TGTGCCAGCAGTACCCGGACAGCCGGTTTTGAAAAACTGTTTTTT
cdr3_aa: CASSTRTAGFEKLFF

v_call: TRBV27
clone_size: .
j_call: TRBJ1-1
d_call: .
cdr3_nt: TGTGCCAGCAGTAAGGAGGGTTACACTGAAGCTTTCTTT
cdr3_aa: CASSKEGYTEAFF

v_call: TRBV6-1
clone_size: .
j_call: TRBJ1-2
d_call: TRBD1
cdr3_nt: TGTGCCAGCAGTGAGCGGGACAGTCATCTGGGTAGGGGCTACACCTTC
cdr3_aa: CASSERDSHLGRGYTF

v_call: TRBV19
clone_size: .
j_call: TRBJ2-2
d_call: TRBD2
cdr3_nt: TGTGCCAGTAGGGGGGGACTAGCGGGGCCCAACACCGGGGAGCTGTTTTTT
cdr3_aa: CASRGGLAGPNTGELFF

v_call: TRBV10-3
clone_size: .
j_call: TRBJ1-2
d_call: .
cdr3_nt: TGTGCCATCAGTGACAGGGGACGCTATGGCTACACCTTC
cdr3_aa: CAISDRGRYGYTF

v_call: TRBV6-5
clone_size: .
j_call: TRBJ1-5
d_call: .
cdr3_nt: TGTGCCAGCAGTTCTTTCCGGGGGCAGCCCCAGCATTTT
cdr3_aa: CASSSFRGQPQHF

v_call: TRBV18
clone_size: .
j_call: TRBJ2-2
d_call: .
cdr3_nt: TGTGCCAGCTCCGGTCTGCGAAGCACCGGGGAGCTGTTTTTT
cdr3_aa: CASSGLRSTGELFF

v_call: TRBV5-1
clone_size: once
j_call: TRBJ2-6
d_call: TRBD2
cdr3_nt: TGCGCCAGCAGCTTCGCGACGGGGGGCTCTGGGGCCAACGTCCTGACTTTC
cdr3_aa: CASSFATGGSGANVLTF

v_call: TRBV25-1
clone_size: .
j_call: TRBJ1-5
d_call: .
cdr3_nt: TGTGCCAGCAGTGAATATGGCACAGTTCAGCCCCAGCATTTT
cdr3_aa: CASSEYGTVQPQHF

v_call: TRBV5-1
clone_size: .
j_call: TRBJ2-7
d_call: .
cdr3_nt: TGCGCCAGCAGCTTTATAGACAGCCCCTACGAGCAGTACTTC
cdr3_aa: CASSFIDSPYEQYF